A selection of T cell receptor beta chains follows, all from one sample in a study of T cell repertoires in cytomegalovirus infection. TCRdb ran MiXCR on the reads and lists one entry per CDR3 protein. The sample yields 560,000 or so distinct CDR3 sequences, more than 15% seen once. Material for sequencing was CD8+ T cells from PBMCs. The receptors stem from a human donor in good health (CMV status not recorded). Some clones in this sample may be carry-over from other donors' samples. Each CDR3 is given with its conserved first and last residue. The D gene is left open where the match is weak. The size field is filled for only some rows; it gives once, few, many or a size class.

cdr3_aa: CASSYSSGGAAKNIQYF
cdr3_nt: TGTGCCAGCAGTTACTCGAGCGGGGGGGCGGCCAAAAACATTCAGTACTTC
clone_size: few
cdr3_length: 17
j_call: TRBJ2-4
d_call: TRBD2
v_call: TRBV6-5

cdr3_aa: CASSQPGLDLYNEQFF
cdr3_nt: TGTGCCAGCTCACAACCCGGACTAGATCTCTACAATGAGCAGTTCTTC
clone_size: .
cdr3_length: 16
j_call: TRBJ2-1
d_call: TRBD2
v_call: TRBV18

cdr3_aa: CASSVMASGGAEQFF
cdr3_nt: TGTGCCAGCAGCGTAATGGCTAGCGGGGGGGCTGAGCAGTTCTTC
clone_size: .
cdr3_length: 15
j_call: TRBJ2-1
d_call: TRBD2
v_call: TRBV9

cdr3_aa: CASSPRLVVGTGELFF
cdr3_nt: TGTGCCAGCAGCCCCCGGTTAGTGGTTGGCACCGGGGAGCTGTTTTTT
clone_size: .
cdr3_length: 16
j_call: TRBJ2-2
d_call: .
v_call: TRBV3-1

cdr3_aa: CASSYASGHHYEQYF
cdr3_nt: TGTGCCAGCAGTTATGCTTCGGGACACCACTACGAGCAGTACTTC
clone_size: few
cdr3_length: 15
j_call: TRBJ2-7
d_call: .
v_call: TRBV27

cdr3_aa: CASSLAHPTGDEQYF
cdr3_nt: TGTGCCAGCAGCTTAGCGCATCCAACAGGGGACGAGCAGTACTTC
clone_size: many
cdr3_length: 15
j_call: TRBJ2-7
d_call: TRBD1
v_call: TRBV7-8

cdr3_aa: CASTQYRGRKTEAFF
cdr3_nt: TGTGCCAGCACCCAATACAGGGGGCGGAAAACTGAAGCTTTCTTT
clone_size: few
cdr3_length: 15
j_call: TRBJ1-1
d_call: TRBD1
v_call: TRBV6-5

cdr3_aa: CASSPIGGGPEAFF
cdr3_nt: TGTGCCAGCAGTCCAATCGGCGGGGGTCCTGAAGCTTTCTTT
clone_size: many
cdr3_length: 14
j_call: TRBJ1-1
d_call: .
v_call: TRBV6-1

cdr3_aa: CASSLVQGTNTIYF
cdr3_nt: TGTGCCAGCAGCTTAGTACAGGGTACAAACACCATATATTTT
clone_size: .
cdr3_length: 14
j_call: TRBJ1-3
d_call: .
v_call: TRBV13

cdr3_aa: CASSVPGEAFF
cdr3_nt: TGTGCCAGCAGCGTTCCAGGTGAAGCTTTCTTT
clone_size: .
cdr3_length: 11
j_call: TRBJ1-1
d_call: .
v_call: TRBV7-9

cdr3_aa: CASSLRTSGGSPSSYEQYF
cdr3_nt: TGTGCCAGCAGCTTGAGAACTAGCGGGGGCTCTCCAAGCTCCTACGAGCAGTACTTC
clone_size: many
cdr3_length: 19
j_call: TRBJ2-7
d_call: TRBD2
v_call: TRBV7-9

cdr3_aa: CASSWGGLQYEQYF
cdr3_nt: TGTGCCAGCAGCTGGGGCGGCCTCCAGTACGAGCAGTACTTC
clone_size: .
cdr3_length: 14
j_call: TRBJ2-7
d_call: .
v_call: TRBV5-6

cdr3_aa: CASSLAVGSQEAFF
cdr3_nt: TGTGCCAGCAGCTTGGCAGTCGGATCCCAAGAAGCTTTCTTT
clone_size: few
cdr3_length: 14
j_call: TRBJ1-1
d_call: .
v_call: TRBV5-6

cdr3_aa: CASSLSPAGAGDEQFF
cdr3_nt: TGTGCCAGCAGCTTGTCTCCAGCGGGGGCGGGTGATGAGCAGTTCTTC
clone_size: few
cdr3_length: 16
j_call: TRBJ2-1
d_call: TRBD2
v_call: TRBV5-4

cdr3_aa: CASSSAGAGNEKLFF
cdr3_nt: TGTGCCAGCAGCTCGGCTGGGGCCGGTAATGAAAAACTGTTTTTT
clone_size: many
cdr3_length: 15
j_call: TRBJ1-4
d_call: .
v_call: TRBV7-2

cdr3_aa: CASSYNGLIEQFF
cdr3_nt: TGTGCCAGCAGCTATAACGGACTTATTGAGCAGTTCTTC
clone_size: many
cdr3_length: 13
j_call: TRBJ2-1
d_call: .
v_call: TRBV7-3

cdr3_aa: CASSLDREGTMNTEAFF
cdr3_nt: TGTGCCAGCAGCTTGGACAGGGAGGGTACTATGAACACTGAAGCTTTCTTT
clone_size: few
cdr3_length: 17
j_call: TRBJ1-1
d_call: TRBD1
v_call: TRBV11-1